The 9 T cell receptor beta chains presented below share a single source sample, sequenced in a study of blood T cell repertoires in COVID-19. The assay was immunoSEQ multiplex PCR, and TCRdb's table has in-frame clones only and misses some. The table has 60,000 or so clones, 78% seen once; the top ten hold about 25%. Sequencing was performed on peripheral blood. These TCRs come from a human donor in a cohort sampled during active COVID-19.

J is TRBJ2-7 and V is TRBV18; no definite D call. Germline values: CDR1 KGHSH, CDR2 LQKENI. The CDR3 is 17 amino acids. The V gene lost 3 bases and the J gene lost 0 bases, with 18 bases spanning the gap. In DNA form, the CDR3 reads TGTGCCAGCTCACCTTCTAACGTGGCGGTAAGCTCCTACGAGCAGTACTTC. The encoded protein is CASSPSNVAVSSYEQYF.

The chain is built from TRBV5-4 and TRBJ1-1; 7 nucleotides align to TRBD1. The CDR3 is 13 amino acids. Germline values: CDR1 SGHNT, CDR2 YYREEE (reference sequence). The V and J ends lost 4 bases and 1 base, in that order; junction bases with no gene match: 1. The CDR3 bases are TGTGCCAGCAGCCGGGACAGGAACACTGAAGCTTTCTTT. Its protein is CASSRDRNTEAFF.

The gene calls are TRBV7-6 and TRBJ2-1; 8 bases map to TRBD2. Germline CDR1 reads SGHVS; CDR2 reads FNYEAQ. The CDR3 consists of 15 residues. V shed 4 bases, J shed 6 bases, and the junction held 8 bases outside the gene matches. The CDR3: CASSSPGLAGNEQFF. The CDR3 nucleotides are TGTGCCAGCAGCTCTCCTGGACTAGCCGGCAATGAGCAGTTCTTC.

This chain joins TRBV5-1 and TRBJ2-4; TRBD2 is a possible D gene (6 bases). V was cut by 2 bases and J by 3 bases, with 15 bases left in between. The CDR3 loop spans 16 amino acids. Germline V gives CDR1 SGHRS, CDR2 YFSETQ. The CDR3: CASSFEGVGGKNIQYF. The CDR3, as DNA: TGCGCCAGCAGCTTTGAGGGAGTGGGGGGCAAAAACATTCAGTACTTC.

This clone is labeled as large. This chain joins TRBV4-2 and TRBJ2-7; 7 bases fit TRBD2. The CDR3 covers 16 residues. V lost 4 bases to trimming and J lost 7 bases; unmatched junction nucleotides: 16. Germline loops: CDR1 LGHNA, CDR2 YNFKEQ. The CDR3: CASSPTIGVGAGEQYF. The CDR3 DNA is TGTGCCAGCAGCCCCACTATCGGGGTGGGAGCGGGAGAGCAGTACTTC.

The CDR3 DNA follows: TGTGCCAGCAGTGGACAGGGTCTCTACGAGCAGTACTTC. It codes for CASSGQGLYEQYF. The rearrangement links TRBV2 to TRBJ2-7, with 7 bases aligning to TRBD1. V trimming: 4 bases; J trimming: 3 bases; junction bases outside the gene matches: 3. CDR3 length equals 13 residues. Germline V gene lookup returns CDR1 SNHLY and CDR2 FYNNEI.

V gene TRBV7-9 combines with J gene TRBJ2-2; unclear D gene. The V and J ends lost 3 bases and 5 bases respectively, with 7 bases between them. The length of the CDR3 is 13 residues. Germline values: CDR1 SEHNR, CDR2 FQNEAQ (reference sequence). The CDR3 DNA is TGTGCCAGCAGCTTTACTGTAACCGGGGAGCTGTTTTTT. Amino acid sequence: CASSFTVTGELFF.

This chain joins TRBV28 and TRBJ2-7; 8 nucleotides match TRBD2. This CDR3 is 17 amino acids long. With V trimmed by 2 bases and J by 3 bases, 12 bases remained unmatched. The V gene's germline CDR1 is MDHEN and CDR2 SYDVKM. The CDR3 protein is CASSLGLAAGAFYEQYF. Here the CDR3 DNA reads TGTGCCAGCAGTTTAGGGTTGGCAGCGGGAGCGTTCTACGAGCAGTACTTC.

The CDR3 is CASSFTGGREQYF. Here the CDR3 DNA reads TGTGCCAGCAGTTTTACAGGGGGGAGAGAGCAGTACTTC. This chain joins TRBV12-3 or TRBV12-4 and TRBJ2-7, with 8 positions matching TRBD1. V lost 3 bases to trimming and J lost 7 bases; unmatched junction nucleotides: 5. The CDR3 loop spans 13 amino acids.